Sequencing of this T cell receptor beta chain was carried out in a study of OX40 agonist ivuxolimab in advanced cancers. The data were produced by immunoSEQ multiplex PCR, yet TCRdb's version contains in-frame clones alone and is incomplete. The sample includes under 95,000 clones, roughly 86% of them seen just once. The V gene lost 6 bases and the J gene lost 10 bases, with 16 bases spanning the gap. Germline V gives CDR1 SNHLY, CDR2 FYNNEI. The CDR3 is 14 residues long. This TCR derives from an adult with an advanced solid tumor such as melanoma, head and neck, liver or kidney cancer. The chain uses TRBV2 and TRBJ1-6; tentatively, D is TRBD1 (5 bases). This material consisted of CD4+ or CD8+ T cells sorted from blood, taken in a trial of the OX40 agonist ivuxolimab. Here the CDR3 reads CASSPRVLESPLHF. CDR3 DNA: TGTGCCAGCAGCCCCAGGGTTTTAGAGTCACCCCTCCACTTT.